In its sample, the clone carrying this T cell receptor beta chain was seen many times. Its antigen is as yet unknown. With 6 bases removed from V and 6 bases from J, the gap between germline ends came to 12 bases. CDR3 length: 12 amino acids. The data stem from a study of T cells in Graves' hyperthyroidism and ophthalmopathy. Study-wide context: Sampling of peripheral blood happened at initial diagnosis, prior to any treatment.

Amplified TCR beta CDR3 regions derived from RNA transcripts. HTBI primers were employed in a first-round RT-PCR of the TCR CDR3. TCRdb reprocessed the multiplex PCR reads with MiXCR, giving one entry per CDR3 protein. The repertoire holds 250,000 to 300,000 distinct CDR3 sequences, with over 15% as singletons. General study points: The majority of expanded thyroid clonotypes above 0.001 also appeared in blood. The model made its ophthalmopathy prediction, and onset followed a median roughly six months later.

This clonotype was obtained from a woman aged 60-70 years with Graves' ophthalmopathy. V is TRBV12-3 or TRBV12-4 and J is TRBJ2-7; D is unclear. The sequencing sample was made of blood. The CDR3 spells CASRRMPSEQYF. The CDR3 DNA reads as TGTGCCAGCAGGAGGATGCCCAGCGAGCAGTACTTC.